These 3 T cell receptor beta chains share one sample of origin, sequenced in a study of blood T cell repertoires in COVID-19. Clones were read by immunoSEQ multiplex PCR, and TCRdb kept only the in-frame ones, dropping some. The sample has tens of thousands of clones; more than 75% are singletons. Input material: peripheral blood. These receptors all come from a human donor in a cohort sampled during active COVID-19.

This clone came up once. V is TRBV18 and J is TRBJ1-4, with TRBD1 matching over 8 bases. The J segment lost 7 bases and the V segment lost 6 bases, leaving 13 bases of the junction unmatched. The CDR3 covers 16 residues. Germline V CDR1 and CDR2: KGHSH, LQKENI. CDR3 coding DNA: TGTGCCAGCTCGCCGAACCATGGACAGGGAGGTGAAAAACTGTTTTTT. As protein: CASSPNHGQGGEKLFF.

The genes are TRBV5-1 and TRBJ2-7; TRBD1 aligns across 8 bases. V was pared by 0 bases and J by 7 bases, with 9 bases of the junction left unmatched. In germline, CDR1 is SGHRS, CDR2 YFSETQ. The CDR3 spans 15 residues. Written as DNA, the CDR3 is TGCGCCAGCAGCTTGGATGGACAGGGTCCGGGGGAGCAGTACTTC. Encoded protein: CASSLDGQGPGEQYF.

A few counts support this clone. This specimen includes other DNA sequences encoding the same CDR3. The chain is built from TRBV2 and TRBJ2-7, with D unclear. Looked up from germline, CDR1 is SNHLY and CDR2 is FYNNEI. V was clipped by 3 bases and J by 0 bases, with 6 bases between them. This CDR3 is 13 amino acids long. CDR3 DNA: TGTGCCAGCAGTGAGTTCAGCTCCTACGAGCAGTACTTC. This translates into CASSEFSSYEQYF.